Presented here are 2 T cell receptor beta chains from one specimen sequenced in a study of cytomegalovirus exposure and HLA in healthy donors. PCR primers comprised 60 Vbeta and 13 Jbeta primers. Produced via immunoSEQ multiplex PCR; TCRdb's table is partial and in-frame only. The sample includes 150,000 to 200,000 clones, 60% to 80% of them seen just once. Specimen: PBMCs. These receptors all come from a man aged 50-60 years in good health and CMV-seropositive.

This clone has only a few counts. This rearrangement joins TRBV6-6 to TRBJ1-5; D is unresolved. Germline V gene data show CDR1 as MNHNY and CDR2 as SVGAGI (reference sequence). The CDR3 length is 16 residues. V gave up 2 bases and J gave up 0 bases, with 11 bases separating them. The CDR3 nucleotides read TGTGCCAGCAGTTACCCCGGGGATAATAGCAATCAGCCCCAGCATTTT. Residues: CASSYPGDNSNQPQHF.

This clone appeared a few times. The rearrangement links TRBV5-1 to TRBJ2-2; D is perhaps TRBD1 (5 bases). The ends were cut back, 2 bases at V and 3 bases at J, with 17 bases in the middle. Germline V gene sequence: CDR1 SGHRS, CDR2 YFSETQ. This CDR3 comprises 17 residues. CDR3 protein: CASSFDGRGLYTGELFF. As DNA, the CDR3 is TGCGCCAGCAGCTTTGATGGAAGGGGTCTGTACACCGGGGAGCTGTTTTTT.